The T cell receptor (beta chain) described here comes from a study of OX40 agonist ivuxolimab in advanced cancers. Germline CDR1 reads MNHNS; CDR2 reads SASEGT. The CDR3 consists of 13 residues. V lost 1 base and J lost 12, with 13 bases in between. Patients with a history of autoimmune disease or on systemic immunosuppression were excluded. Assay: immunoSEQ multiplex PCR; the TCRdb copy retains only in-frame clones and omits some. The sample lists under 45,000 clones, under 85% seen once, with around 13% in the top ten. The source of this sequence is an adult with an advanced solid tumor such as melanoma, head and neck, liver or kidney cancer. Sequenced material: CD4+ or CD8+ T cells sorted from blood, taken in a trial of the OX40 agonist ivuxolimab. The genes are TRBV6-1 and TRBJ2-1; no firm D call. In DNA form, the CDR3 reads TGTGCCAGCAGTGAAGGAGCTGGGCCCGGGCAGTTCTTC. Encoded protein: CASSEGAGPGQFF.